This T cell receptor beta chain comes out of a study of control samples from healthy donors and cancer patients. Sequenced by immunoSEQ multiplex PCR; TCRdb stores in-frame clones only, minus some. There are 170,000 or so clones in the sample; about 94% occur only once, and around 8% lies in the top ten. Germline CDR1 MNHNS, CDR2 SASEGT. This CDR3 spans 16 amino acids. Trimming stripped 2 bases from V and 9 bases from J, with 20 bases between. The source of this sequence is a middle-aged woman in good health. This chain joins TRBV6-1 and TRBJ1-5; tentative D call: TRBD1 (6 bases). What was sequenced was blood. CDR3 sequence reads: CASSEIGLGADGPQHF. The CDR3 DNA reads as TGTGCCAGCAGTGAAATAGGGTTGGGGGCGGATGGGCCCCAGCATTTT.